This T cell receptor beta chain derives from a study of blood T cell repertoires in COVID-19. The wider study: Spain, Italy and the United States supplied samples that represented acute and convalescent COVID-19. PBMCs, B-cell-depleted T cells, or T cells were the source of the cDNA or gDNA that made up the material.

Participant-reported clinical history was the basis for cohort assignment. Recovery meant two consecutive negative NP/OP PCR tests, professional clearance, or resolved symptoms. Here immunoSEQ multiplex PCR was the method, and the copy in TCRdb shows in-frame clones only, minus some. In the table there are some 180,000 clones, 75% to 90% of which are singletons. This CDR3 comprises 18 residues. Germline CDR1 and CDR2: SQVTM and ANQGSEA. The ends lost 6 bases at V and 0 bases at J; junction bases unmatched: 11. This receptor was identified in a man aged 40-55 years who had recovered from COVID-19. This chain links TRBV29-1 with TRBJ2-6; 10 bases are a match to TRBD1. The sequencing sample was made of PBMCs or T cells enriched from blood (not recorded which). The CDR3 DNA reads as TGCAGCGTCCCCTCCGCCGGGACAGGGGACTCTGGGGCCAACGTCCTGACTTTC. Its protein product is CSVPSAGTGDSGANVLTF. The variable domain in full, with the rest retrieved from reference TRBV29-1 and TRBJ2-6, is SAVISQKPSRDICQRGTSLTIQCQVDSQVTMMFWYRQQPGQSLTLIATANQGSEATYESGFVIDKFPISRPNLTFSTLTVSNMSPEDSSIYLCSVPSAGTGDSGANVLTFGAGSRLTVL.